The next 18 T cell receptor beta chains were all read from a single sample in a study of T cell responses to AZD1222 COVID-19 vaccine. Libraries were prepared by immunoSEQ multiplex PCR; TCRdb keeps only in-frame clonotypes and omits some of them. This table holds tens of thousands of clones, 82% found once. The starting material was peripheral blood, obtained on day 0 of AZD1222 vaccination. The receptors originated from an adult in good health.

The chain has TRBV7-9 and TRBJ2-1; D unresolved. V was pared by 5 bases and J by 6 bases, with 17 bases between. CDR1 SEHNR and CDR2 FQNEAQ come from the germline V gene (reference sequence). This CDR3 comprises 15 residues. CDR3 amino acids: CASSPPPRFGNEQFF. As DNA, the CDR3 is TGTGCCAGCAGCCCCCCCCCTCGGTTTGGCAATGAGCAGTTCTTC.

The rearrangement joins TRBV5-1 to TRBJ2-2, with D tentatively TRBD2 (7 bases). V was pared by 2 bases and J by 5 bases, with 13 bases between. Germline lookup yields CDR1 SGHRS and CDR2 YFSETQ. The CDR3 consists of 15 residues. CDR3 bases: TGCGCCAGCAGCTTTAATCGGGGGGCGACCGGGGAGCTGTTTTTT. It translates to CASSFNRGATGELFF.

This chain connects TRBV28 to TRBJ1-4, with a tentative D call TRBD1 (5 bases). From germline, CDR1 is MDHEN and CDR2 SYDVKM. The CDR3 is 16 residues long. Trimming cost V 5 bases and J 8 bases, with 21 bases left between them. The CDR3 DNA reads TGTGCCAGCAGTATGCCAAAGGGGTCCCGGGACGAAAAACTGTTTTTT. Translating it yields CASSMPKGSRDEKLFF.

V gene TRBV29-1 combines with J gene TRBJ1-1, with TRBD1 as a possible D gene (5 bases). Trimming pared 3 bases from V and 4 bases from J, leaving 12 bases between. Germline-derived CDR1 and CDR2 are SQVTM and ANQGSEA. This CDR3 contains 13 residues. Here the CDR3 reads CSVDRDGTTEAFF. The CDR3 region has the DNA TGCAGCGTTGACCGGGACGGAACCACTGAAGCTTTCTTT.

The chain carries TRBV20-1 and TRBJ1-6; no definite D call. Germline assignment: CDR1 DFQATT and CDR2 SNEGSKA (reference sequence). CDR3 length: 13 amino acids. The V end was cut by 3 bases, the J end by 8 bases, with 11 bases between. The CDR3 spells CSASHGEYSPLHF. As DNA, the CDR3 is TGCAGTGCTAGTCACGGGGAATATTCACCCCTCCACTTT.

This chain joins TRBV7-9 and TRBJ2-7; D is perhaps TRBD1 or TRBD2 (5 bases each). Germline V lookup: CDR1 SEHNR, CDR2 FQNEAQ (reference sequence). V was shortened by 7 bases and J by 2 bases, with 15 bases between the two germline ends. The CDR3 loop spans 14 amino acids. The CDR3 is CASTPRDGTYEQYF. As DNA, the CDR3 is TGTGCCAGCACCCCCCGGGACGGGACCTACGAGCAGTACTTC.

This clone showed up just a few times. The CDR3 bases are TGTGCCAGCAGTTACTCGACCGGTACCGGGGAGCTGTTTTTT. This gives the protein CASSYSTGTGELFF. The chain joins TRBV6-5 to TRBJ2-2; D not resolved. Deletions cut 0 bases from V and 5 bases from J, with 7 bases between. The CDR3 spans 14 residues. Looked up from germline, CDR1 is MNHEY and CDR2 is SVGAGI.

This chain joins TRBV27 and TRBJ1-5; D possibly corresponds to TRBD1 (6 bases). Germline values: CDR1 MNHEY, CDR2 SMNVEV (reference sequence). The CDR3 runs 14 residues. Deletions cut 0 bases from V and 9 bases from J, with 12 bases between. CDR3 nucleotide sequence: TGTGCCAGCAGTTTATCGGGGGCGGGGTTGCCCCAGCATTTT. It specifies CASSLSGAGLPQHF.

This clone was found a few times. J is TRBJ2-7 and V is TRBV4-3; 12 bases fit TRBD2. The germline V gene has CDR1 LGHNA and CDR2 YSLEER. The trim removed 0 bases at V and 4 bases at J, leaving 4 bases unmatched. The CDR3 extends over 16 amino acids. The CDR3 nucleotides are TGCGCCAGCAGCCAAGACCCCGGGACTAGCGGGTACGAGCAGTACTTC. Its translation is CASSQDPGTSGYEQYF.

The chain uses TRBV5-1 and TRBJ2-7; tentative D call: TRBD1 (6 bases). Germline V CDR1 and CDR2: SGHRS, YFSETQ. Trimming took off 1 base at V and 13 bases at J, with 15 bases between the two ends. CDR3 length equals 12 residues. The chain's CDR3 is CASSLYRDVYYF. The CDR3 DNA follows: TGCGCCAGCAGCTTGTACAGGGATGTCTACTACTTC.

The chain combines TRBV9 with TRBJ2-3; D gene unclear. The CDR3 extends over 15 amino acids. V lost 0 bases, J lost 1 base, and 9 bases lay in between. CDR1 SGDLS and CDR2 YYNGEE come from the germline V gene. The CDR3 bases are TGTGCCAGCAGCGTAGTAGGATCCGGCACAGATACGCAGTATTTT. Amino acid sequence: CASSVVGSGTDTQYF.

V is TRBV7-9 and J is TRBJ2-2; a weak D match, TRBD2 (5 bases). The length of the CDR3 is 12 residues. Trimming cost V 3 bases and J 13 bases, with 12 bases left between them. The germline V gene encodes CDR1 SEHNR and CDR2 FQNEAQ (reference sequence). DNA for the CDR3: TGTGCCAGCAGCTTCTGGCCGGCGGGGCTGTTTTTT. This codes for CASSFWPAGLFF.

V usage is TRBV18 and J usage is TRBJ2-3; D is perhaps TRBD1 (6 bases). This CDR3 region has 15 residues. Germline-derived CDR1 and CDR2 are KGHSH and LQKENI. The V and J ends lost 3 bases and 4 bases respectively, with 14 bases between them. Written as DNA, the CDR3 is TGTGCCAGCTCACCCCAGGGGATTCGACCAGATACGCAGTATTTT. Amino acid sequence: CASSPQGIRPDTQYF.

This clone was counted once. The V gene is TRBV11-2, the J gene TRBJ2-7, with D tentatively TRBD1 (5 bases). Looked up from germline, CDR1 is SGHAT and CDR2 is FQNNGV. The V and J ends lost 1 base and 7 bases respectively, with 14 bases between them. The CDR3 runs to 14 residues. The CDR3 DNA sequence: TGTGCCAGCAGCTTAGGACAGAAATGGACAGAGCAGTACTTC. Residues: CASSLGQKWTEQYF.

This sequence joins TRBV19 and TRBJ2-5; 10 nucleotides match TRBD2. J lost 4 bases, V lost 4 bases, and 9 bases had no gene match. In germline, CDR1 is LNHDA, CDR2 SQIVND (reference sequence). This CDR3 contains 16 residues. The CDR3 bases are TGTGCCAGTAGTACCTTGACTAGCGGGCGGCGAGAGACCCAGTACTTC. It translates to CASSTLTSGRRETQYF.

The rearrangement uses TRBV19 and TRBJ2-6, with no clear D. The germline gives CDR1 LNHDA, CDR2 SQIVND (reference sequence). V lost 9 bases and J lost 0, with 15 bases in between. The CDR3 sequence is 16 residues long. DNA for the CDR3: TGTGCCAGGGAACTGGAGCGATTCTCTGGGGCCAACGTCCTGACTTTC. This codes for CARELERFSGANVLTF.

The chain joins TRBV5-6 to TRBJ2-7; the D gene could be TRBD1 or TRBD2 (5 bases each). This CDR3 region has 13 residues. Germline V gene sequence: CDR1 SGHDT, CDR2 YYEEEE. The V gene lost 4 bases and the J gene lost 2 bases, with 10 bases spanning the gap. The chain's CDR3 is CASSRGATYEQYF. In nucleotides, the CDR3 is TGTGCCAGCAGCCGAGGGGCGACCTACGAGCAGTACTTC. Full variable domain (rest looked up from reference TRBV5-6 and TRBJ2-7): DAGVTQSPTHLIKTRGQQVTLRCSPKSGHDTVSWYQQALGQGPQFIFQYYEEEERQRGNFPDRFSGHQFPNYSSELNVNALLLGDSALYLCASSRGATYEQYFGPGTRLTVT.

This chain uses TRBV6-5 with TRBJ2-3; possible D gene TRBD2, 6 bases. CDR1 MNHEY and CDR2 SVGAGI come from the germline V gene. Trimming took 2 bases from V and 2 from J, leaving 8 bases between them. This CDR3 spans 14 amino acids. As DNA, the CDR3 is TGTGCCAGCAGTTACGCTAGCGCCACAGATACGCAGTATTTT. It translates to CASSYASATDTQYF.